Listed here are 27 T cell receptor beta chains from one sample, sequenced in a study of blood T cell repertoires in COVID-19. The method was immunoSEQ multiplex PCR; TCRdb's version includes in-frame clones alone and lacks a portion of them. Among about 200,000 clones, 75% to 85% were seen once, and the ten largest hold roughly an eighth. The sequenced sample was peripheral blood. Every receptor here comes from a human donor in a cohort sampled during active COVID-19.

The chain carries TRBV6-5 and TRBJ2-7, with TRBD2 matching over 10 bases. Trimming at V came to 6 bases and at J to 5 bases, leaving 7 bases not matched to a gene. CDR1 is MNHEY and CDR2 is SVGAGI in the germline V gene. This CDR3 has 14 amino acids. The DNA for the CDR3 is TGTGCCAGCAGCAGCAGCGGGAGGGCCAACGAGCAGTACTTC. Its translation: CASSSSGRANEQYF.

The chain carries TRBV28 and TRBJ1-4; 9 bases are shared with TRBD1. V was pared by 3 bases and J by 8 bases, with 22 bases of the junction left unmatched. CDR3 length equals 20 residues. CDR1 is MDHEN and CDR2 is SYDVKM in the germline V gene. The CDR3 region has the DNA TGTGCCAGCAGTTTTTCGGTTACTTCCTACAGGGGGCAGGTTGGGGAAAAACTGTTTTTT. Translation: CASSFSVTSYRGQVGEKLFF.

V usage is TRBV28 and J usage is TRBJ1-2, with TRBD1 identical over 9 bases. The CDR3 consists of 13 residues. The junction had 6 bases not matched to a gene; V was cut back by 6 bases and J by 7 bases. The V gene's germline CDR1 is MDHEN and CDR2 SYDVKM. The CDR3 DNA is TGTGCCAGCAGGGGACAGGGAGGACGTGGCTACACCTTC. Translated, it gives CASRGQGGRGYTF.

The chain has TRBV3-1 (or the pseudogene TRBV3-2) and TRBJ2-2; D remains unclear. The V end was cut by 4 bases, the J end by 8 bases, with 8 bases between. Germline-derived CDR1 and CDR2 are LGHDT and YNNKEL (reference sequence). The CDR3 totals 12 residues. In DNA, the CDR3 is TGTGCCAGCAGCCCAATGACTGGGGAGCTGTTTTTT. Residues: CASSPMTGELFF.

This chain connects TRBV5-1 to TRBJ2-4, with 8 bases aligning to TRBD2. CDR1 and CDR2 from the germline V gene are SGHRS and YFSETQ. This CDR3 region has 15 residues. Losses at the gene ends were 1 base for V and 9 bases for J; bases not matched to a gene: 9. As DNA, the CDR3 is TGCGCCAGCAGCTTGCGTGAGCGGGAGTTGAGCATTCAGTACTTC. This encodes CASSLRERELSIQYF.

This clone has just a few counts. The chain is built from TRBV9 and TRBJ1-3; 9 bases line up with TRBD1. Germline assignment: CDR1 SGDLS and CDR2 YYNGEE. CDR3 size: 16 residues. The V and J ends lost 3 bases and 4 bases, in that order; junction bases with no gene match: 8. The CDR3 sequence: CASSAQGQGDGNTIYF. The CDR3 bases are TGTGCCAGCAGCGCCCAGGGACAGGGAGACGGAAACACCATATATTTT.

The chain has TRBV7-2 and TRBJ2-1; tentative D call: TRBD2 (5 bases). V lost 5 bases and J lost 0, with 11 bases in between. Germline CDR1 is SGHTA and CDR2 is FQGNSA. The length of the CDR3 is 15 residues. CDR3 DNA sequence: TGTGCCAGCAGCACTAGTTTATACTCCTACAATGAGCAGTTCTTC. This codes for CASSTSLYSYNEQFF. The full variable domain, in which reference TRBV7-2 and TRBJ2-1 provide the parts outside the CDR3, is GAGVSQSPSNKVTEKGKDVELRCDPISGHTALYWYRQSLGQGLEFLIYFQGNSAPDKSGLPSDRFSAERTGGSVSTLTIQRTQQEDSAVYLCASSTSLYSYNEQFFGPGTRLTVL.

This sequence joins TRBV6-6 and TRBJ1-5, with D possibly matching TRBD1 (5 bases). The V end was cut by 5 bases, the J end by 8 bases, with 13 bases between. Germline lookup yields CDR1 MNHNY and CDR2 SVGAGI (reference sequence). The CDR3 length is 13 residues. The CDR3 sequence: CASSIDRIKPQHF. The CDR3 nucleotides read TGTGCCAGCAGTATCGACAGAATCAAGCCCCAGCATTTT.

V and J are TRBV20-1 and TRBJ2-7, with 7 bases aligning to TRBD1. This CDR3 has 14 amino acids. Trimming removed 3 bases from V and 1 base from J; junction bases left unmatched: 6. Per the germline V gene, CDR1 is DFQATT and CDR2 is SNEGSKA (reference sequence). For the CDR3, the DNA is TGCAGTGCTAGTGGAGACAGGGTATCCTACGAGCAGTACTTC. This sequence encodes CSASGDRVSYEQYF.

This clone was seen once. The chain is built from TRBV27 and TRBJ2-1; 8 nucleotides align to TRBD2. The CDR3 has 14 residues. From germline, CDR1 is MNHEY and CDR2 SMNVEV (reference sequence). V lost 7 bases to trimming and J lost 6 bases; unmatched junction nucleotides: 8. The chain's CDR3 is CASIRQAGGNEQFF. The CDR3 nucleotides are TGTGCCAGCATCCGACAGGCGGGGGGCAATGAGCAGTTCTTC.

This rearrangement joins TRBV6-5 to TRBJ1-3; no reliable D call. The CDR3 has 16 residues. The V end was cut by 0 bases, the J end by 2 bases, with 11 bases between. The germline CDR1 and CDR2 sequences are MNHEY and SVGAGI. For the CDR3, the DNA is TGTGCCAGCAGTTACTCCCTCGACACTCCTGGAAACACCATATATTTT. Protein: CASSYSLDTPGNTIYF.

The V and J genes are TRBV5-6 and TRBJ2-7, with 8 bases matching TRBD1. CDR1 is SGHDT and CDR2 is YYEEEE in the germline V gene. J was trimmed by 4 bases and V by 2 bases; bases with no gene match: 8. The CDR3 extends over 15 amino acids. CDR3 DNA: TGTGCCAGCAGCTTTTATAGCAGGGGGCGTTACGAGCAGTACTTC. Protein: CASSFYSRGRYEQYF. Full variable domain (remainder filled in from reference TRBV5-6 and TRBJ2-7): DAGVTQSPTHLIKTRGQQVTLRCSPKSGHDTVSWYQQALGQGPQFIFQYYEEEERQRGNFPDRFSGHQFPNYSSELNVNALLLGDSALYLCASSFYSRGRYEQYFGPGTRLTVT.

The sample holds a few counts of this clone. The CDR3 spells CASSQEGGPGDTQYF. The CDR3 region has the DNA TGTGCCAGCAGCCAAGAGGGAGGGCCGGGAGATACGCAGTATTTT. V and J are TRBV3-1 (or the pseudogene TRBV3-2) and TRBJ2-3; TRBD2 matches 7 bases. Germline V CDR1 and CDR2: LGHDT, YNNKEL (reference sequence). V was pared by 0 bases and J by 5 bases, with 5 bases of the junction left unmatched. CDR3 length equals 15 residues.

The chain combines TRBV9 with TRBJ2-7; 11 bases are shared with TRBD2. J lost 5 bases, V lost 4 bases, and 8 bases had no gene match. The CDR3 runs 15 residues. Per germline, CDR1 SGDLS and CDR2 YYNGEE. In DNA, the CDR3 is TGTGCCAGCAGCTATTTAGCGGGAGGGCCCAACGAGCAGTACTTC. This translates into CASSYLAGGPNEQYF.

The CDR3 region is CASSLLTDSHNEQFF. The CDR3 region has the DNA TGTGCCAGCAGTTTGCTGACCGACAGCCACAATGAGCAGTTCTTC. The chain is built from TRBV28 and TRBJ2-1, with D possibly TRBD1 on 5 matching bases. Trimming shortened V by 3 bases and J by 5 bases, and 14 bases separated the two germline ends. CDR3 length: 15 residues. Per the germline V gene, CDR1 is MDHEN and CDR2 is SYDVKM.

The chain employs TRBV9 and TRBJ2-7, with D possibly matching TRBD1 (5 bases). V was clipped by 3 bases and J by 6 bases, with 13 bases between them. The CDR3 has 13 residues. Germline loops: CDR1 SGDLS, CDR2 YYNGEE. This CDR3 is CASSAMTDREQYF. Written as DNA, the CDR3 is TGTGCCAGCAGCGCGATGACAGATCGCGAGCAGTACTTC.

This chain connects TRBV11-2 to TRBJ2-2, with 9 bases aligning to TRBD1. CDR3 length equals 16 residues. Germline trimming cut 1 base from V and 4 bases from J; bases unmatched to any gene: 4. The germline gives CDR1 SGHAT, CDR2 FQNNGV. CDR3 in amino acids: CASSLVGDRVTGELFF. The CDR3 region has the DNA TGTGCCAGCAGCTTAGTCGGGGACAGGGTCACCGGGGAGCTGTTTTTT.

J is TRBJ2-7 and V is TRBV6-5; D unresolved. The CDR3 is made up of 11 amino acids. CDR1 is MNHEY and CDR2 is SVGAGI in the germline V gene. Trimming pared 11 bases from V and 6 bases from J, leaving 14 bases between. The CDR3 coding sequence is TGTGCCCTTTTGGCAGGTATCGAGCAGTACTTC. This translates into CALLAGIEQYF.

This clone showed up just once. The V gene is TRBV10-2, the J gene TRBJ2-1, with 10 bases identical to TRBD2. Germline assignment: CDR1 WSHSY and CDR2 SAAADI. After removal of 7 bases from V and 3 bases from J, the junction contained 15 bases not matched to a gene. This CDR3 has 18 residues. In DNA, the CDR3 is TGCGCCAGCAACCCGGGACTAGCGCCAACGGGAAGCTACAATGAGCAGTTCTTC. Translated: CASNPGLAPTGSYNEQFF.

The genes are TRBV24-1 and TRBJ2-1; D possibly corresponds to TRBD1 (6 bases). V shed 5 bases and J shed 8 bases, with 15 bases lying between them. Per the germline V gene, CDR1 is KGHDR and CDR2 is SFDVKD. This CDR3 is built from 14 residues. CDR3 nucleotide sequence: TGTGCCACCAGTGGCGACGACAGGATCGATGAGCAGTTCTTC. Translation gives CATSGDDRIDEQFF.

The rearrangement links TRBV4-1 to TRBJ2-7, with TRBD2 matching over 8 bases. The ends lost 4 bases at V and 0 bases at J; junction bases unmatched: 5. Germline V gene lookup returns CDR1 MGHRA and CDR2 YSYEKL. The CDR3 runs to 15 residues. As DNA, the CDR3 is TGCGCCAGCAGCCTCAGCGGGAGTTCCTCCTACGAGCAGTACTTC. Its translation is CASSLSGSSSYEQYF.

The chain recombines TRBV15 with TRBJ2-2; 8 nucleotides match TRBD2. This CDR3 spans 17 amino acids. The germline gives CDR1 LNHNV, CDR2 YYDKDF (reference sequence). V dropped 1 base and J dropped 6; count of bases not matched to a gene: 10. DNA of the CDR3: TGTGCCACCAGCAGAGTCTGGGGACTAGTACCGGCCGGGGAGCTGTTTTTT. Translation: CATSRVWGLVPAGELFF.

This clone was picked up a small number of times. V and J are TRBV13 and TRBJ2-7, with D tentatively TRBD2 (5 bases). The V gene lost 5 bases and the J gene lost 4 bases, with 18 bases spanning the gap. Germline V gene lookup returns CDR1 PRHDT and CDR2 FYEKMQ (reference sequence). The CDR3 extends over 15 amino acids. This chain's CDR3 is CASSPVGAGLYEQYF. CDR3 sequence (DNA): TGTGCCAGCAGCCCCGTGGGAGCCGGCCTATACGAGCAGTACTTC.

Here the CDR3 DNA reads TGTGCCAGCAGCCGTTCCGGGACTAAGCACATTCAGTACTTC. This translates into CASSRSGTKHIQYF. The genes are TRBV6-2 or TRBV6-3 and TRBJ2-4, with 7 bases lining up with TRBD2. The ends lost 6 bases at V and 8 bases at J; junction bases unmatched: 10. The length of the CDR3 is 14 residues. The V gene's germline CDR1 is MNHEY and CDR2 SVGEGT.

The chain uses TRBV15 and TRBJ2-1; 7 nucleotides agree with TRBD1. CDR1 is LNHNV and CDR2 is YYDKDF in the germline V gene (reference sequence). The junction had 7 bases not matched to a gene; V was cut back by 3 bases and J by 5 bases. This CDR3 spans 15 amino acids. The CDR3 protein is CATSRRTGRDNEQFF. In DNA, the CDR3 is TGTGCCACCAGCAGGAGGACAGGACGTGACAATGAGCAGTTCTTC.

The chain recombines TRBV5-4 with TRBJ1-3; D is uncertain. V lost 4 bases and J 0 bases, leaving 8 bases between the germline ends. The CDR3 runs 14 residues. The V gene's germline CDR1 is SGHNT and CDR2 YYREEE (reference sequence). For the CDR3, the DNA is TGTGCCAGCAGCCTCGGTGGCTCTGGAAACACCATATATTTT. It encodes CASSLGGSGNTIYF. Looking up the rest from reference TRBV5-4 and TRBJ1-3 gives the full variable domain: ETGVTQSPTHLIKTRGQQVTLRCSSQSGHNTVSWYQQALGQGPQFIFQYYREEENGRGNFPPRFSGLQFPNYSSELNVNALELDDSALYLCASSLGGSGNTIYFGEGSWLTVV.

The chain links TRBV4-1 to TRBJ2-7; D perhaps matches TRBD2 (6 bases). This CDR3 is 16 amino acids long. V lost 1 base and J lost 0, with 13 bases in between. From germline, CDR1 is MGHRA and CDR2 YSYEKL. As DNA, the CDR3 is TGCGCCAGCAGCCAAGGGAGGGGCCTGGCCTCCTACGAGCAGTACTTC. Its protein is CASSQGRGLASYEQYF.